This passage covers 3 T cell receptor beta chains from one sample sequenced in a study of blood T cell repertoires in COVID-19. This table comes from immunoSEQ multiplex PCR, and its TCRdb copy is limited to in-frame clones, with some not included. This sample has 150,000 or so clones, with 65% to 90% found just once. Sequenced material: peripheral blood. The receptors come from a man between 60 and 75 years old with acute or convalescent COVID-19.

The chain is built from TRBV7-9 and TRBJ2-1; 12 bases are shared with TRBD2. J was trimmed by 2 bases and V by 10 bases; bases with no gene match: 9. CDR1 SEHNR and CDR2 FQNEAQ come from the germline V gene (reference sequence). The CDR3 is made up of 16 amino acids. The CDR3 spells CATPSGRARTYNEQFF. The CDR3 coding sequence is TGTGCCACGCCTAGCGGGAGGGCCAGAACCTACAATGAGCAGTTCTTC.

The chain is built from TRBV11-2 and TRBJ1-2; D not resolved. In germline, CDR1 is SGHAT, CDR2 FQNNGV. V was cut by 5 bases and J by 4 bases, with 20 bases left in between. CDR3 length equals 16 residues. CDR3 coding DNA: TGTGCCAGCAGCACGCAGATCGGGGAAGTGGGCTATGGCTACACCTTC. Translating gives CASSTQIGEVGYGYTF.

This chain joins TRBV10-3 and TRBJ2-4, with 7 positions matching TRBD1. Germline values: CDR1 ENHRY, CDR2 SYGVKD. The CDR3 is 13 amino acids. V dropped 4 bases and J dropped 5; count of bases not matched to a gene: 2. CDR3 region: CAISAGTENIQYF. For the CDR3, the DNA is TGTGCCATCAGTGCCGGGACAGAAAACATTCAGTACTTC.